The present entry profiles one T cell receptor beta chain with its context. The data were obtained in a study of blood T cell repertoires in COVID-19. With 1 base removed from V and 0 bases from J, the gap between germline ends came to 6 bases. The germline gives CDR1 SGHRS, CDR2 YFSETQ. The CDR3 loop spans 14 amino acids. Generated by immunoSEQ multiplex PCR, the TCRdb table keeps only in-frame clones and is missing some. The data hold 100,000 to 150,000 clones, with 80% to 90% observed a single time. The sample consisted of PBMCs or T cells enriched from blood (not recorded which). This chain joins TRBV5-1 and TRBJ2-3; TRBD1 might be the D (5 bases). The TCR originated in a man between 40 and 49 years old with acute COVID-19. CDR3 coding DNA: TGCGCCAGCAGCTTGCAGGGTAGCACAGATACGCAGTATTTT. Translating it yields CASSLQGSTDTQYF.